Sequencing of this T cell receptor beta chain was carried out in a study of early stage breast cancer tumors. As for the study in general: Most invasive tumors, about 80% of the 16, were ER+/PR+/HER2-.

CDR3 length: 15 amino acids. Germline CDR1 reads KGHSH; CDR2 reads LQKENI. Germline trimming cut 4 bases from V and 0 bases from J; bases unmatched to any gene: 3. Study-wide results and limits: Compared with adjacent normal breast, tumors showed approximately 2.5-fold denser, more clonal T cells. Chain pairing and CD4, CD8 or FOXP3 expression were not captured. Tumor and normal breast were distinguished via blood comparison in 14 of 16 patients.

Measured with immunoSEQ multiplex PCR; TCRdb has only the in-frame clones, and not every one. The sample has about 51,000 clones; about three quarters are singletons. As to this clone: The antigen is undetermined.

V gene TRBV18 combines with J gene TRBJ2-3, with 8 positions matching TRBD2. This TCR came from a middle-aged person with breast cancer. Sequenced sample: blood. The CDR3 nucleotides are TGTGCCAGCTCACTAGGACTAGCTAGCACAGATACGCAGTATTTT. Its translation: CASSLGLASTDTQYF.